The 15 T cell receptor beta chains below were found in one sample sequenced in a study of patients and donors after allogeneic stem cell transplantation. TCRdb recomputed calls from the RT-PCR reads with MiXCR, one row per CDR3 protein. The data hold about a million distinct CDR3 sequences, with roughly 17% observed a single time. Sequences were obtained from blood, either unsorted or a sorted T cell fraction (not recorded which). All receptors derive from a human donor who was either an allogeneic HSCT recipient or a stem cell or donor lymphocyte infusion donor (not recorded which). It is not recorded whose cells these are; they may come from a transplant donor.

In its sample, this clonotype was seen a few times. As DNA, the CDR3 is TGCGCCAGCAGCTGGGGGGGGACAGAAGAAAAACTGTTTTTT. This gives the protein CASSWGGTEEKLFF. The rearrangement joins TRBV5-1 to TRBJ1-4; TRBD1 matches 7 bases. The trim removed 3 bases at V and 8 bases at J, leaving 7 bases unmatched. This CDR3 is 14 amino acids long. Germline V CDR1 and CDR2: SGHRS, YFSETQ.

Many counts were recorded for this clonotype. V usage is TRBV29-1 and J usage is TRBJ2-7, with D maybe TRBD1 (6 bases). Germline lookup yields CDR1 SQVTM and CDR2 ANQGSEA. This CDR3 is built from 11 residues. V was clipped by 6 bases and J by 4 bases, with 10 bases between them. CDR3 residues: CSVATGYEQYF. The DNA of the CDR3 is TGCAGCGTGGCGACAGGTTACGAGCAGTACTTC.

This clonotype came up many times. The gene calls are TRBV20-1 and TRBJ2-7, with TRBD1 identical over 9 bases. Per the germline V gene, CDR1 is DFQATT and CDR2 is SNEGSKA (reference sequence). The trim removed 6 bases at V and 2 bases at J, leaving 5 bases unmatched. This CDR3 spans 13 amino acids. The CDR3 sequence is CSATRQGAYEQYF. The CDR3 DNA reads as TGCAGTGCGACCCGACAGGGGGCCTACGAGCAGTACTTC.

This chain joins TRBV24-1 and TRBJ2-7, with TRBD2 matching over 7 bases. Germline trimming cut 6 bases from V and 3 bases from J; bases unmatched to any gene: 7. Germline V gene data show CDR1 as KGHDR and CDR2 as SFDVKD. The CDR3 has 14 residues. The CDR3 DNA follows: TGTGCCACCAGTCAGGGAGCGGGGAACTACGAGCAGTACTTC. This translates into CATSQGAGNYEQYF.

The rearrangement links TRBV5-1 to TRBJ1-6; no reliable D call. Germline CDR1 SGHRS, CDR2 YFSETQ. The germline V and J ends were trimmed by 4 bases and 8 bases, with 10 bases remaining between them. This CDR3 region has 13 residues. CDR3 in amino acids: CASSREGDSPLHF. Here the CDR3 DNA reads TGCGCCAGCAGCCGGGAAGGAGATTCACCCCTCCACTTT.

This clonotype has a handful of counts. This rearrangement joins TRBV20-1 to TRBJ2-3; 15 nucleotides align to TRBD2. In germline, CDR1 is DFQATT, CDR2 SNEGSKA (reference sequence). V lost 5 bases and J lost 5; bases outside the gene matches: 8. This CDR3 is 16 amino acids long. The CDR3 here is CSAGGLAGGEGDTQYF. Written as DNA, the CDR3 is TGCAGTGCTGGGGGACTAGCGGGGGGCGAGGGAGATACGCAGTATTTT.

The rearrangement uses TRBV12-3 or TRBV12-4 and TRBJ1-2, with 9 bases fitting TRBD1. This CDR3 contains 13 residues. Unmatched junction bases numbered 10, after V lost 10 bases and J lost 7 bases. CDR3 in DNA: TGTGCCACCCGGGACAGGGCGCATCTTGGCTACACCTTC. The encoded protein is CATRDRAHLGYTF.

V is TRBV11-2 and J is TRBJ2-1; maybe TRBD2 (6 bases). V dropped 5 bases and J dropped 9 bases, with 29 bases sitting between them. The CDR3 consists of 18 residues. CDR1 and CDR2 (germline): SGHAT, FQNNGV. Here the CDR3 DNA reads TGTGCCAGCAGCCCGAGCCCCCCCTACGGGAGAGGTTATGGTGAGCAGTTCTTC. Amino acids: CASSPSPPYGRGYGEQFF.

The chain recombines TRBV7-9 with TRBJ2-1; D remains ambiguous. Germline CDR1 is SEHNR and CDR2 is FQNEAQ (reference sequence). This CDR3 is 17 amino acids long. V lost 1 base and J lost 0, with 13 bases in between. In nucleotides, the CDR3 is TGTGCCAGCAGCTTAGTTCCAGGTCAGAGCTCCTACAATGAGCAGTTCTTC. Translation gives CASSLVPGQSSYNEQFF.

CDR3 sequence: CASSLEGSDQPQHF. The CDR3, as DNA: TGTGCCAGCAGCTTAGAGGGGTCTGATCAGCCCCAGCATTTT. The chain uses TRBV7-9 and TRBJ1-5; a weak D match, TRBD1 (5 bases). Germline-derived CDR1 and CDR2 are SEHNR and FQNEAQ (reference sequence). The CDR3 is 14 amino acids. The ends were cut back, 1 base at V and 5 bases at J, with 9 bases in the middle.

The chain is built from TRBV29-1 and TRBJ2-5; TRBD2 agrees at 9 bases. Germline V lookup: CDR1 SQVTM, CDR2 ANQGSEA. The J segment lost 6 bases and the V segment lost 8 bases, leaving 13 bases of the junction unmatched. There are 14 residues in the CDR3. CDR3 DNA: TGCAGCTCTTTGGGACTAGCCGTACACCAGACCCAGTACTTC. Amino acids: CSSLGLAVHQTQYF.

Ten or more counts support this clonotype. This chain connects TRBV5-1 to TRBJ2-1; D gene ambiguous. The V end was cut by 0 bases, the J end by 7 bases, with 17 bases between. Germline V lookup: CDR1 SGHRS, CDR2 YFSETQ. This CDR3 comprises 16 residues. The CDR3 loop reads CASSLGRLGISNEQFF. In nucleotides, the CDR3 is TGCGCCAGCAGCTTGGGTCGTCTAGGGATCTCGAATGAGCAGTTCTTC.

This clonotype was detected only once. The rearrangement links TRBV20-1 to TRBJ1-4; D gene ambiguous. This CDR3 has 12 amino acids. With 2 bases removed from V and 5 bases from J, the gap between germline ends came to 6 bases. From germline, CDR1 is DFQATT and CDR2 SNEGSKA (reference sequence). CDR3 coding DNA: TGCAGTGCTAGAATACGAAATGAAAAACTGTTTTTT. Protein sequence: CSARIRNEKLFF.

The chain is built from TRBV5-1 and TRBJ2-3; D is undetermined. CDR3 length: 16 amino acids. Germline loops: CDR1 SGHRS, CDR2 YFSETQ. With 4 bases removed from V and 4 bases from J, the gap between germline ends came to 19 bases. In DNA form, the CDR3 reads TGCGCCAGCAGCAGCCGGGTCCCGGGTGGAGCAGATACGCAGTATTTT. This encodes CASSSRVPGGADTQYF.

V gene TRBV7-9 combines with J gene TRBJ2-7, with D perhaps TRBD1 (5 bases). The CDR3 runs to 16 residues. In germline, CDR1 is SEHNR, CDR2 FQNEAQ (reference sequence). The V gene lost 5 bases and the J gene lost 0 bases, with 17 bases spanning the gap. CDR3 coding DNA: TGTGCCAGCAGCCCACATTCCTGGGGCAGCTCCTACGAGCAGTACTTC. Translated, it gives CASSPHSWGSSYEQYF. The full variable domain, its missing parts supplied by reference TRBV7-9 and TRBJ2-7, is DTGVSQNPRHKITKRGQNVTFRCDPISEHNRLYWYRQTLGQGPEFLTYFQNEAQLEKSRLLSDRFSAERPKGSFSTLEIQRTEQGDSAMYLCASSPHSWGSSYEQYFGPGTRLTVT.